The clone carrying this TCR beta chain occurred a few times. Its antigen is currently unknown. This sample is part of a study of response to subunit inactivated influenza vaccine. Study observations and caveats: New T cells are recruited in small numbers by each seasonal influenza vaccination, according to the authors' suggestion.

V shed 0 bases, J shed 8 bases, and the junction held 6 bases outside the gene matches. Germline lookup yields CDR1 DFQATT and CDR2 SNEGSKA (reference sequence). The CDR3 runs 15 residues. TCRdb itself ran the RT-PCR reads through MiXCR, one entry per CDR3 protein. The data hold about 500,000 distinct CDR3 sequences, with 16% observed a single time. J is TRBJ2-1 and V is TRBV20-1, with 11 nucleotides matching TRBD2. The starting material was CD4+ T cells sorted from PBMCs, obtained around 25 months after vaccination. The sequence was collected from a man between 45 and 75 years old who received an inactivated influenza vaccine. CDR3 coding DNA: TGCAGTGCTAGAGACCATAGCGGGGGGGCCCATGAGCAGTTCTTC. Its translation: CSARDHSGGAHEQFF.